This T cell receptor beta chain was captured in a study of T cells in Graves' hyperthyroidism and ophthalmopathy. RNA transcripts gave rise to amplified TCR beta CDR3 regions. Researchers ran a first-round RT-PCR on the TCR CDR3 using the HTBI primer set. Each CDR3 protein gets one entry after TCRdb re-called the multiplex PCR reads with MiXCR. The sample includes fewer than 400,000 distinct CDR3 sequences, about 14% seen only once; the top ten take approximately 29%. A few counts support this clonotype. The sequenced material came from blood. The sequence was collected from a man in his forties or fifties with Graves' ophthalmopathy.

The CDR3 reads CASSNPSGTYNEQFF. The CDR3 DNA reads as TGTGCCAGCAGTAACCCTAGCGGGACCTACAATGAGCAGTTCTTC. V usage is TRBV6-2 or TRBV6-3 and J usage is TRBJ2-1; 9 bases line up with TRBD2. The trim removed 5 bases at V and 2 bases at J, leaving 4 bases unmatched. This CDR3 has 15 residues. The germline gives CDR1 MNHEY, CDR2 SVGEGT.